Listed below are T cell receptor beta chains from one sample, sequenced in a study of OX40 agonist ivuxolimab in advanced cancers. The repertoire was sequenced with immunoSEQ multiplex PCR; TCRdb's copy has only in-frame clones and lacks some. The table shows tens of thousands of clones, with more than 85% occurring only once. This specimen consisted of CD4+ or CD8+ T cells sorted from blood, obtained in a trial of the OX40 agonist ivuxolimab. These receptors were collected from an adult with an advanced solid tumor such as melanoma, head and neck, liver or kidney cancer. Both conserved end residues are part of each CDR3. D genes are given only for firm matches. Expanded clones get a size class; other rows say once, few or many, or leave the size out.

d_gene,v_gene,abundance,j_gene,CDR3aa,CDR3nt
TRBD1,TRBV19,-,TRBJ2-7,CASSERTGGGYEQYF,TGTGCCAGTAGCGAAAGGACAGGGGGCGGGTACGAGCAGTACTTC
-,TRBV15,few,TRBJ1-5,CATSRERQPQHF,TGTGCCACCAGCAGAGAACGGCAGCCCCAGCATTTT
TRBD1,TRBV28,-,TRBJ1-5,CASSFRFEGAGQPQHF,TGTGCCAGCAGTTTCAGATTCGAGGGGGCAGGGCAGCCCCAGCATTTT
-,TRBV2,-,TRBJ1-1,CASSEVRPNTEAFF,TGTGCCAGCAGTGAAGTAAGGCCGAACACTGAAGCTTTCTTT
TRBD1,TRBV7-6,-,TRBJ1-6,CASSLGGTGPYNSPLHF,TGTGCCAGCAGCTTGGGAGGGACAGGCCCCTATAATTCACCCCTCCACTTT
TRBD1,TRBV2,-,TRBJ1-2,CASRNFGTGSSKYYGYTF,TGTGCCAGCAGGAACTTCGGGACAGGGTCTTCTAAATACTATGGCTACACCTTC
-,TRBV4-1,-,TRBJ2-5,CASSLQGNQETQYF,TGCGCCAGCAGCCTTCAGGGTAATCAAGAGACCCAGTACTTC
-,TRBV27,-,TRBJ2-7,CASSPSTLGTYEQYF,TGTGCCAGCAGTCCCTCAACCCTCGGGACCTACGAGCAGTACTTC
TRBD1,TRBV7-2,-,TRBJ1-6,CASSLGGTGPYNSPLHF,TGTGCCAGCAGCTTGGGAGGGACAGGCCCCTATAATTCACCCCTCCACTTT
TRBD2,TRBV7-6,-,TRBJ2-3,CASSFGLAGGLTDTQYF,TGTGCCAGCAGCTTCGGACTAGCGGGGGGACTCACAGATACGCAGTATTTT
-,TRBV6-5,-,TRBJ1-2,CASSSRQSNLYGYTF,TGTGCCAGCAGTTCCCGACAGAGTAACCTTTATGGCTACACCTTC
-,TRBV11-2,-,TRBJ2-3,CASSLVDTQYF,TGTGCCAGCAGCTTGGTAGATACGCAGTATTTT
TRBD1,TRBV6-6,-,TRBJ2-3,CASSGTVTDTQYF,TGTGCCAGCAGCGGGACAGTTACAGATACGCAGTATTTT
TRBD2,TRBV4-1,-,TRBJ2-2,CASSPSGGSLVELFF,TGCGCCAGCAGCCCTAGCGGGGGCTCTCTTGTGGAGCTGTTTTTT
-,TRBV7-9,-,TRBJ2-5,CASRHPAEETQYF,TGTGCCAGCAGGCACCCCGCGGAAGAGACCCAGTACTTC
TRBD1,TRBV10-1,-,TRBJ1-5,CASSLTGDQPQHF,TGCGCCAGCAGTCTAACAGGGGATCAGCCCCAGCATTTT
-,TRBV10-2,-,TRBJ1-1,CASKGWGTEAFF,TGCGCCAGCAAGGGATGGGGGACTGAAGCTTTCTTT
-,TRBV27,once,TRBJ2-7,CASKVQGIAEQYF,TGTGCCAGCAAGGTTCAGGGAATAGCCGAGCAGTACTTC
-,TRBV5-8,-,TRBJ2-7,CASSSGGPTYEQYF,TGTGCCAGCAGCTCCGGGGGTCCCACCTACGAGCAGTACTTC
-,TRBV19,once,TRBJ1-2,CASKSGPSGGYTF,TGTGCCAGTAAGAGTGGTCCCTCTGGGGGCTACACCTTC
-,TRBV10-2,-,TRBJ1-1,CASSVGGEAFF,TGCGCCAGCAGTGTTGGAGGGGAAGCTTTCTTT
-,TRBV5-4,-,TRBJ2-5,CASSYGGSKETQYF,TGTGCCAGCAGCTACGGAGGTTCAAAAGAGACCCAGTACTTC
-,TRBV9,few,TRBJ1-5,CASSVVIVGGANQPQHF,TGTGCCAGCAGCGTAGTGATAGTGGGGGGGGCCAATCAGCCCCAGCATTTT
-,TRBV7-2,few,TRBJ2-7,CASSPGLGRDEQYF,TGTGCCAGCAGCCCGGGCCTGGGTCGGGACGAGCAGTACTTC
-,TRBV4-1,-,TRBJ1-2,CASSQVPVSINYGYTF,TGCGCCAGCAGCCAAGTGCCAGTCAGCATTAACTATGGCTACACCTTC
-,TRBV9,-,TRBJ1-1,CASSNQGDTEAFF,TGTGCCAGCAGCAACCAGGGAGACACTGAAGCTTTCTTT
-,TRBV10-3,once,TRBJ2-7,CATTQGDNSYEQYF,TGTGCTACCACCCAAGGGGACAACTCCTACGAGCAGTACTTC
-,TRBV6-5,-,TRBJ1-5,CASRTAGSGQPQHF,TGTGCCAGCAGAACAGCAGGGTCAGGGCAGCCCCAGCATTTT
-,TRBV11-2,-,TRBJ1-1,CASSVGANTEAFF,TGTGCCAGCAGCGTCGGGGCGAACACTGAAGCTTTCTTT
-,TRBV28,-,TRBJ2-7,CASSLTGHEQYF,TGTGCCAGCAGTTTAACGGGCCACGAGCAGTACTTC
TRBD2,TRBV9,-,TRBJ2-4,CASTGGVTAKNIQYF,TGTGCCAGCACCGGGGGGGTTACAGCCAAAAACATTCAGTACTTC
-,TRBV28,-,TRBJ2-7,CASSLYDRSLYEQYF,TGTGCCAGCAGTTTATACGACAGGTCGCTCTACGAGCAGTACTTC
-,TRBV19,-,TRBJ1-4,CASSIRTPTNEKLFF,TGTGCCAGTAGTATCCGGACTCCAACTAATGAAAAACTGTTTTTT